A selection of T cell receptor beta chains follows, all from one sample in a study of T cell responses to AZD1222 COVID-19 vaccine. Only in-frame clones appear in the TCRdb table, and some are missing; sequencing was by immunoSEQ multiplex PCR. The data hold over 150,000 clones, with roughly 90% observed a single time. Specimen: peripheral blood, collected on day 0 of AZD1222 vaccination. The receptors derive from an adult in good health. CDR3s include the opening cysteine and the closing phenylalanine or tryptophan. A D gene is named only where the DNA matches it firmly. Size is omitted from some rows. Given values are once, few, many or a class for expanded clones.

size	D	V	J	CDR3	DNA
NA	NA	TRBV27	TRBJ1-1	CASSLDVVRGETEAFF	TGTGCCAGCAGTCTCGACGTGGTGCGGGGTGAGACTGAAGCTTTCTTT
NA	NA	TRBV29-1	TRBJ1-1	CSVGLGDGEAFF	TGCAGCGTTGGGTTAGGGGACGGTGAAGCTTTCTTT
once	NA	TRBV9	TRBJ1-2	CASSEGAGPNYGYTF	TGTGCCAGCAGCGAAGGGGCAGGGCCCAATTATGGCTACACCTTC
NA	NA	TRBV9	TRBJ1-4	CASSVGPYGDEKLFF	TGTGCCAGCAGCGTGGGGCCGTATGGAGATGAAAAACTGTTTTTT
NA	NA	TRBV4-3	TRBJ1-2	CASSQEWQVNYGYTF	TGCGCCAGCAGCCAAGAATGGCAGGTTAACTATGGCTACACCTTC
NA	NA	TRBV19	TRBJ2-2	CASRGQNTGELFF	TGTGCCAGTAGGGGACAGAACACCGGGGAGCTGTTTTTT
NA	NA	TRBV18	TRBJ1-5	CASSPVPGKTSNQPQHF	TGTGCCAGCTCACCAGTTCCAGGGAAGACGAGCAATCAGCCCCAGCATTTT
NA	TRBD1	TRBV29-1	TRBJ1-1	CSVGGGQGVSTEAFF	TGCAGCGTTGGGGGGGGACAGGGAGTTTCCACTGAAGCTTTCTTT
NA	NA	TRBV30	TRBJ1-1	CAWGIPYTEAFF	TGTGCCTGGGGGATTCCCTACACTGAAGCTTTCTTT
once	TRBD1	TRBV3-1/TRBV3-2	TRBJ1-5	CASSDGTGGSKPQHF	TGTGCCAGCAGCGATGGGACAGGGGGGAGCAAGCCCCAGCATTTT
NA	NA	TRBV11-2	TRBJ2-1	CASSLGGASYNEQFF	TGTGCCAGCAGCTTAGGCGGTGCGTCCTACAATGAGCAGTTCTTC
once	TRBD1	TRBV7-3	TRBJ1-1	CASSLQGARNTEAFF	TGTGCCAGCAGCTTACAGGGGGCGAGGAACACTGAAGCTTTCTTT
NA	NA	TRBV6-5	TRBJ2-3	CASRPDSGGRDTQYF	TGTGCCAGCAGGCCCGACTCTGGGGGCCGGGATACGCAGTATTTT
NA	NA	TRBV27	TRBJ1-3	CASPDRNSGNTIYF	TGTGCCAGCCCCGACAGGAACTCTGGAAACACCATATATTTT
NA	TRBD1	TRBV5-1	TRBJ1-1	CASSLGRTGGSEAFF	TGCGCCAGCAGCTTGGGTAGGACAGGGGGCTCTGAAGCTTTCTTT
few	NA	TRBV6-2/TRBV6-3	TRBJ2-7	CASSYPADYEQYF	TGTGCCAGCAGTTACCCAGCGGACTACGAGCAGTACTTC
NA	NA	TRBV7-8	TRBJ1-2	CASRRGHGGDYGYTF	TGTGCCAGCCGCCGGGGACACGGCGGGGACTATGGCTACACCTTC
once	NA	TRBV10-3	TRBJ2-1	CAISESLNGPDEQFF	TGTGCCATCAGTGAGTCCCTCAATGGGCCGGATGAGCAGTTCTTC
once	NA	TRBV24-1	TRBJ2-3	CATSDRGGRDTQYF	TGTGCCACCAGTGACAGGGGGGGTAGAGATACGCAGTATTTT
NA	NA	TRBV6-1	TRBJ2-7	CASLGAAYEQYF	TGTGCCAGCCTAGGGGCTGCCTACGAGCAGTACTTC
NA	NA	TRBV28	TRBJ2-4	CASIPTLLGNIQYF	TGTGCCAGCATCCCCACCCTGCTGGGAAACATTCAGTACTTC
NA	TRBD1	TRBV2	TRBJ2-6	CASRRQGASAGANVLTF	TGTGCCAGCAGGAGACAGGGGGCTAGCGCTGGGGCCAACGTCCTGACTTTC
once	TRBD1	TRBV4-2	TRBJ1-6	CASSLPSGGLRNSPLHF	TGTGCCAGCAGCTTACCCTCAGGGGGCCTCCGCAATTCACCCCTCCACTTT
NA	NA	TRBV11-2	TRBJ1-5	CASSLDWGRAQPQHF	TGTGCCAGCAGCTTAGATTGGGGTCGGGCCCAGCCCCAGCATTTT
NA	NA	TRBV20-1	TRBJ1-2	CSASNRESRDYGYTF	TGCAGTGCTAGTAACAGGGAGAGTAGGGACTATGGCTACACCTTC
NA	NA	TRBV5-1	TRBJ1-5	CASSLGTEQPQHF	TGCGCCAGCAGCTTGGGAACGGAGCAGCCCCAGCATTTT
once	TRBD2	TRBV6-5	TRBJ2-1	CASSLRLANNEQFF	TGTGCCAGCAGCCTAAGACTAGCCAACAATGAGCAGTTCTTC
NA	NA	TRBV9	TRBJ1-3	CASTPTPGNTIYF	TGTGCCAGCACCCCAACGCCTGGAAACACCATATATTTT